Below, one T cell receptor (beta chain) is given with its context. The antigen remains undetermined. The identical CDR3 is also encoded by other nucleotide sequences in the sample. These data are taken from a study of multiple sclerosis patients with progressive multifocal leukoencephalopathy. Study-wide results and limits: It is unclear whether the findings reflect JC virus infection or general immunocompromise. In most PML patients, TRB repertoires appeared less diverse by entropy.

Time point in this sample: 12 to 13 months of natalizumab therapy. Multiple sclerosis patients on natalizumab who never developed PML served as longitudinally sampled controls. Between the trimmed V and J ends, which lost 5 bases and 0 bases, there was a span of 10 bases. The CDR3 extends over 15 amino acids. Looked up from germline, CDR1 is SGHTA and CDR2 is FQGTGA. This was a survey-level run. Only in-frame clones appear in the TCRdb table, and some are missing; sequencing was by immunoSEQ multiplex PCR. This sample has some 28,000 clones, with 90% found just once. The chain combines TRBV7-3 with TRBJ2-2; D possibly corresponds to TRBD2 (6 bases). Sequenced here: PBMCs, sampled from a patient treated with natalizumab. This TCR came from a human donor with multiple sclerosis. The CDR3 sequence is CASSTGLANTGELFF. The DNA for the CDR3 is TGTGCCAGCAGCACGGGACTGGCGAACACCGGGGAGCTGTTTTTT.